This T cell receptor (beta chain) is drawn from a study of CD8 T cells in ankylosing spondylitis. Study-wide findings and caveats: Peripheral blood samples showed relatively rare disease-linked clones, and these clones were CD8+. Within ankylosing spondylitis blood, a TCR beta motif made up of under 10 highly homologous variants appeared to be characteristic. Matched synovial fluid from ankylosing spondylitis patients was reported to be enriched for disease-linked clones.

Quantitative 5'-RACE was performed with molecular barcodes, and it yielded the TCR beta libraries. Each CDR3 protein is one row after TCRdb ran MiXCR on the 5' RACE reads. The data show about 36,000 distinct CDR3 sequences, 9.5% to 11% seen once. The J segment lost 4 bases and the V segment lost 5 bases, leaving 4 bases of the junction unmatched. The CDR3 length is 13 residues. The germline V gene has CDR1 SEHNR and CDR2 FQNEAQ (reference sequence). This clonotype was counted only a few times. Its antigen is unknown. The chain is built from TRBV7-9 and TRBJ2-7; 8 bases are a match to TRBD2. Sequenced input: synovial fluid, either unsorted or a sorted T cell fraction (not recorded which). The receptor comes from a male donor with ankylosing spondylitis. CDR3 sequence reads: CASSGRGVYEQYF. CDR3 DNA sequence: TGTGCCAGCAGCGGGCGGGGGGTTTACGAGCAGTACTTC. Full variable domain (rest looked up from reference TRBV7-9 and TRBJ2-7): DTGVSQNPRHKITKRGQNVTFRCDPISEHNRLYWYRQTLGQGPEFLTYFQNEAQLEKSRLLSDRFSAERPKGSFSTLEIQRTEQGDSAMYLCASSGRGVYEQYFGPGTRLTVT.